Sequencing of this T cell receptor (beta chain) was carried out in a study of cytomegalovirus exposure and HLA in healthy donors. Libraries were prepared by immunoSEQ multiplex PCR; TCRdb keeps only in-frame clonotypes and omits some of them. The table shows over 200,000 clones, with approximately 80% occurring only once. With respect to this clone: The target antigen is unknown.

Study-level findings and limits: Cytomegalovirus association was assigned to around 150 TCR beta chains.

The receptor's source is a woman aged 25-40 years in good health and CMV-seropositive. Material for sequencing was PBMCs.

CDR3 nucleotide sequence: TGCGCCAGCAGCACCACAGGGGTAGTTGGAAACACCATATATTTT. This codes for CASSTTGVVGNTIYF. The chain joins TRBV5-1 to TRBJ1-3; TRBD1 agrees at 7 bases. Looked up from germline, CDR1 is SGHRS and CDR2 is YFSETQ. Trimming cost V 4 bases and J 3 bases; bases outside gene matches: 7. The CDR3 sequence is 15 residues long.